This T cell receptor (beta chain) came from a study of esophageal squamous cell carcinoma under preoperative chemotherapy. Across the whole study: TCR repertoires were profiled from both peripheral blood T cells and tumor-infiltrating lymphocytes. Findings of the study overall: Post-treatment tumor-infiltrating lymphocytes appeared partly derived from peripheral T cells migrating into the tumor.

MiXCR was run by TCRdb on the PCR reads, yielding one entry per CDR3 protein. The sample contains about 19,000 distinct CDR3 sequences, about 43% of which appear only once. Regarding this clonotype: Antigen unknown.

Looked up from germline, CDR1 is SEHNR and CDR2 is FQNEAQ (reference sequence). V lost 5 bases, J lost 4 bases, and 8 bases stayed unmatched. The CDR3 consists of 15 residues. As to time point: after preoperative PTX-NDP chemotherapy. Sampling took place from a patient given preoperative chemotherapy. This clonotype originated in a human donor with esophageal squamous cell carcinoma. The donor label of this sample is uncertain. The chain carries TRBV7-9 and TRBJ2-1; 7 nucleotides agree with TRBD2. The CDR3 region has the DNA TGTGCCAGCAGCCTGACTAGCAGAGCTTACAATGAGCAGTTCTTC. Translated, it gives CASSLTSRAYNEQFF.